This TCR beta chain was captured by sequencing in a study of beta chain features in type 1 diabetes. Study information: Examination covered some 99,000,000 sorted cells spanning all samples.

Germline V gene lookup returns CDR1 SEHNR and CDR2 FQNEAQ (reference sequence). This CDR3 has 15 amino acids. The germline V and J ends were trimmed by 5 bases and 3 bases, with 16 bases remaining between them. This clone was observed a handful of times. The entirety of the isolated RNA underwent reverse transcription, so expressed TCRB transcripts were sequenced. TCRdb's table, derived via immunoSEQ multiplex PCR, lists solely in-frame clones and lacks some. The sample includes about 320,000 clones, 12% to 15% seen only once; the top ten take around 7%. The V and J genes are TRBV7-9 and TRBJ1-2, with no clear D. The TCR originated in a young man in good health. Sequenced sample: central memory CD4+ T cells from blood. The CDR3: CASSRAGRADYGYTF. In DNA, the CDR3 is TGTGCCAGCAGCAGAGCCGGACGGGCGGACTATGGCTACACCTTC.